One TCR beta chain is described in this entry. Its antigen is still unknown. No quality values exist for individual bases; no much larger clone is one base distant. This sample was included in a study of blood T cell repertoires in COVID-19 (TCRdb year 2020). About the investigation overall: The collaborator samples originated in the United States, Italy and Spain and spanned the acute and convalescent phases of COVID-19. Subjects who had been exposed to COVID-19, were actively infected with it, or had recovered from it provided the deeply sampled blood TCRbeta repertoires that made up the dataset. Where HLA class I and class II types were available, the types were taken from metadata supplied by the sample provider, not from assay-based typing. The material from the prospective study consisted of cDNA or gDNA derived from T cells, B-cell-depleted T cells, or PBMCs. A de-identified subject ID, COVID-19 status, age in years and sex were almost always included in the sample metadata. The repertoires were released in a freely available public database meant as a resource for research on the immune response to SARS-CoV-2. Samples came from the ongoing ImmuneRACE study (first 160 participants) plus 1,254 subjects from 6 global collaborators.

Sequences MNHEY (CDR1) and SMNVEV (CDR2) are obtained from the germline V gene (reference sequence). Including cysteine and phenylalanine, the CDR3 has 15 amino acids. Only the CDR3 DNA stays, 45 bases, in frame from base 1. V is trimmed back by 0 bases and J by 7 bases, and the junction contains 5 bases that no gene match accounts for. Overall study results and their limits: The amount of clinical and demographic metadata varied by source and participant and was provided uncurated.

Collaborating institutions collected whole blood in K2EDTA tubes following their own protocols. For TCRbeta analysis, collaborators shipped samples in one of three forms: frozen whole blood, isolated PBMCs, or DNA extracted from either of those sample types. TCRbeta CDR3 regions were amplified from genomic DNA by means of the immunoSEQ Assay, a bias-controlled multiplex PCR. The paper's data handling went like this. Within the assay, amplification of reference gene primers was used to estimate how many nucleated cells each sample contained. To quantify the absolute abundance of each unique TCRbeta CDR3 rearrangement, sequence reads were collapsed and filtered. For each sample, productive Simpson clonality was calculated by taking the square root of Simpson's diversity index across productive rearrangements. TCRdb mirrors the immuneACCESS table, restricted to in-frame sequences. Some clones are absent from its copies; in checked studies, under half trace to an unresolved V gene, and the reason for the others is unknown. From that table come the V and J calls and clone size; the DNA was used to work out D and trimming. The sample contains around 92,000 clones, 83% of them found a single time. Around 29% of the sample is held by the ten biggest clonotypes.

This TCR was sampled from a woman of 80 years or more with acute or convalescent COVID-19. The V and J genes are TRBV27 and TRBJ2-1, with 8 junctional bases fitting TRBD2. Sample: peripheral blood. CDR3 reads: CASSLSAGVWNEQFF. In nucleotide form, the sequence is TGTGCCAGCAGTTTATCAGCGGGAGTCTGGAATGAGCAGTTCTTC.